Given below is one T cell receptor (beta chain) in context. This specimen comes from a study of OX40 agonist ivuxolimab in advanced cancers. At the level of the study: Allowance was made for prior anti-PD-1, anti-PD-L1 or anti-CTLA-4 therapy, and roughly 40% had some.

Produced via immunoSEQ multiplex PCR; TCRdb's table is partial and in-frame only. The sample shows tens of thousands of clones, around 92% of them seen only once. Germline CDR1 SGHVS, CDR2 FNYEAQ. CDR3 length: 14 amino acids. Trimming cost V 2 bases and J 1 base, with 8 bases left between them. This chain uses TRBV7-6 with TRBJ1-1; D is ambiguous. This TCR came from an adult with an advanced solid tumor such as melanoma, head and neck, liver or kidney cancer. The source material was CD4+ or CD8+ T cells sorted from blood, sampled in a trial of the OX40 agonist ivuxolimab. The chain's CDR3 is CASSLYLGNTEAFF. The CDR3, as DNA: TGTGCCAGCAGCTTATACCTCGGGAACACTGAAGCTTTCTTT.